The entry below gives a single T cell receptor (beta chain) sequence along with its context. The antigen is undetermined. The data originate from a study of cytomegalovirus exposure and HLA in healthy donors. Study outcomes and limitations: Many donors carried some public TCRs, although rarity characterized most TCR sequences. The authors confirmed in vitro that three CMV-associated chains were specific for CMV antigens. The authors listed over 150 TCR beta chains as cytomegalovirus-associated. Cytomegalovirus status, reportedly, was diagnosed with high specificity and sensitivity by the classifier.

CDR3 length: 14 amino acids. Germline CDR1 reads MNHEY; CDR2 reads SMNVEV (reference sequence). Deletions cut 6 bases from V and 4 bases from J, with 15 bases between. TCRdb's copy holds only in-frame clones and misses some; the assay was immunoSEQ multiplex PCR. The sample carries roughly 60,000 clones, just over 90% recorded once. The V and J genes are TRBV27 and TRBJ1-1; D is unresolved. This receptor was taken from a woman younger than 35 in good health and CMV-seronegative. Sequences were obtained from PBMCs. CDR3 amino acids: CASSPGTLITEAFF. The CDR3 DNA reads TGTGCCAGCAGCCCAGGTACCTTGATCACTGAAGCTTTCTTT.